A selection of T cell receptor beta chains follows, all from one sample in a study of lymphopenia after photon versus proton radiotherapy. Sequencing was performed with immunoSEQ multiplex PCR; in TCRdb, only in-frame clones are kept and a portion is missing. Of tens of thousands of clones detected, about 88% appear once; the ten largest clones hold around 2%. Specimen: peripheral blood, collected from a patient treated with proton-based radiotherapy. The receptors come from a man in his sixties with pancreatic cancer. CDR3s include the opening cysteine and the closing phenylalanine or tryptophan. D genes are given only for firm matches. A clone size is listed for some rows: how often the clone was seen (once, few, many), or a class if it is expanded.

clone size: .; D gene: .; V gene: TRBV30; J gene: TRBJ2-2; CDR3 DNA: TGTGCCTGGAGTGTTGGGTTCACCGGGGAGCTGTTTTTT; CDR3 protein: CAWSVGFTGELFF
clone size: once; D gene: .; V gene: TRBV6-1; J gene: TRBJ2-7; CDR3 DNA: TGTGCCAGCAGCGAGAGCTCCTACGAGCAGTACTTC; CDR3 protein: CASSESSYEQYF
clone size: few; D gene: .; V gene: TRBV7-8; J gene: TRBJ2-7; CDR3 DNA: TGTGCCAGCAGAGATGGGATCCACGAGCAGTACTTC; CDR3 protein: CASRDGIHEQYF
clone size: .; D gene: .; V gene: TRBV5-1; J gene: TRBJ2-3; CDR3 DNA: TGCGCCAGCAGCAGGGGCGGGACGGGCACAGATACGCAGTATTTT; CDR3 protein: CASSRGGTGTDTQYF
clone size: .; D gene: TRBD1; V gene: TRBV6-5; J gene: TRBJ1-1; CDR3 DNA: TGTGCCAGCACATATCGGACAGGTCTGAACACTGAAGCTTTCTTT; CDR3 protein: CASTYRTGLNTEAFF
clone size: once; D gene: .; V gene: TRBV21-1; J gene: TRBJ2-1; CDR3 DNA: TGTGCCAGCAGCGATGTCCCGGACAGGGACGATGAGCAGTTCTTC; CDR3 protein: CASSDVPDRDDEQFF
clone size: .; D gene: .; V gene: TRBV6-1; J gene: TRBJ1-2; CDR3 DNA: TGTGCCAGCAGTGAATTAGGGGGGTTAGATGGCTACACCTTC; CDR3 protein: CASSELGGLDGYTF
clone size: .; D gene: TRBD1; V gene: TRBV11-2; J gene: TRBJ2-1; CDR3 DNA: TGTGCCAGCAGCTTACGCAGGGGGTCGAGGAGGTCGGACAATGAGCAGTTCTTC; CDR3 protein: CASSLRRGSRRSDNEQFF
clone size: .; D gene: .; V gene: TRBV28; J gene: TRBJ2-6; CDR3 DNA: TGTGCCAGCAGTTTACTAGGTGGGTCTGGGGCCAACGTCCTGACTTTC; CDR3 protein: CASSLLGGSGANVLTF
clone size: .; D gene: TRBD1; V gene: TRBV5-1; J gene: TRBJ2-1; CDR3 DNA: TGCGCCAGCAGCCGACAGGGGGCGGTGTACAATGAGCAGTTCTTC; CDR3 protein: CASSRQGAVYNEQFF
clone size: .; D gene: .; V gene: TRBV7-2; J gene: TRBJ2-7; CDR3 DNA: TGTGCCAGCAGCTTAGCGGGTATTACCTACGAGCAGTACTTC; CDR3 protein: CASSLAGITYEQYF
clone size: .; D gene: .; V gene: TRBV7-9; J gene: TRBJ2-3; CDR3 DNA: TGTGCCAGCAGCTTAGTTGTCGGCGCAGATACGCAGTATTTT; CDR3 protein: CASSLVVGADTQYF
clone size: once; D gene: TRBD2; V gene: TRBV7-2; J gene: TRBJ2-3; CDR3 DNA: TGTGCCAGCAGACTAGCGAGCACAGATACGCAGTATTTT; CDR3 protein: CASRLASTDTQYF
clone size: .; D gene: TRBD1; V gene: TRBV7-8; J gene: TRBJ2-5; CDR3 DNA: TGTGCCAGCAGCCAGGACAGGGGAGAAGAGACCCAGTACTTC; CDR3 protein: CASSQDRGEETQYF
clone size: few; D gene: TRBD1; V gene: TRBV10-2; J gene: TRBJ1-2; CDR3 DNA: TGCGCCAGCAGTGAGTCGGGACAGCCTAACTATGGCTACACCTTC; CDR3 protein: CASSESGQPNYGYTF
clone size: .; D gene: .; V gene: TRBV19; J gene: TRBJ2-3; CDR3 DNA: TGTGCCAGTAGTATGTCCGCTCAGACGCAGTATTTT; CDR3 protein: CASSMSAQTQYF
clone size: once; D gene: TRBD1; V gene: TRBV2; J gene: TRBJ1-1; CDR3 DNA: TGTGCCAGCGGCGACAGGGCGAACACTGAAGCTTTCTTT; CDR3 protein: CASGDRANTEAFF
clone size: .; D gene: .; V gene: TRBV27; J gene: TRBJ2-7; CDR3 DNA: TGTGCCAGCAGTTTTCTAGGAGCCTACGAGCAGTACTTC; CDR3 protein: CASSFLGAYEQYF
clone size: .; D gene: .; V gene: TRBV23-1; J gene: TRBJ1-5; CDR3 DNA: TGCGCCAGCAGTACAACCCCTCCCACGACACGCAATCAGCCCCAGCATTTT; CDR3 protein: CASSTTPPTTRNQPQHF
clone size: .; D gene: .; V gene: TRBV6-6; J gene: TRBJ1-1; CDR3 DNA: TGTGCCAGCAGTTACGTGGAGGAAGCTTTCTTT; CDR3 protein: CASSYVEEAFF
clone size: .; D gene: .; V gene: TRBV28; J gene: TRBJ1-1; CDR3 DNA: TGTGCCAGCAGAACGAACACTGAAGCTTTCTTT; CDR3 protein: CASRTNTEAFF
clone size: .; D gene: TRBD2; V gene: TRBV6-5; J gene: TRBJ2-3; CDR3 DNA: TGTGCCAGCAGTCCCCCCCCGGGGGGTACGCAGTATTTT; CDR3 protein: CASSPPPGGTQYF
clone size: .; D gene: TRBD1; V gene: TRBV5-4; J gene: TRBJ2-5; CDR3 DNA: TGTGCCAGCAGCCGTGGGACAGCCCAAGAGACCCAGTACTTC; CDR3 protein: CASSRGTAQETQYF
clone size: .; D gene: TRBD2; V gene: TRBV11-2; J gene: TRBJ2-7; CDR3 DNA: TGTGCCAGCAGCTTGATTAGCGGGAGGGACTACGAGCAGTACTTC; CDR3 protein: CASSLISGRDYEQYF
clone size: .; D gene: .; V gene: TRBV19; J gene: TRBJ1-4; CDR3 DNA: TGTGCCAGTAGTATTTCGCGGGGCATCAACGAAAAACTGTTTTTT; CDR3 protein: CASSISRGINEKLFF
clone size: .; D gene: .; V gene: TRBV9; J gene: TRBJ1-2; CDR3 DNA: TGTGCCAGCAGCGGTTTGGGGGCGCGTGACTATGGCTACACCTTC; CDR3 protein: CASSGLGARDYGYTF
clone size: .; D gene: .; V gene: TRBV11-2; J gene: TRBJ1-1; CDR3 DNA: TGTGCCAGCAGCTTATCCCTCGGCGGGGCTTTCTTT; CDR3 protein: CASSLSLGGAFF
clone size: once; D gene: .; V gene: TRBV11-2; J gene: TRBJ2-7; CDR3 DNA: TGTGCCAGTGGAAGGCTCCTAGGCGAGCAGTACTTC; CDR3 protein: CASGRLLGEQYF
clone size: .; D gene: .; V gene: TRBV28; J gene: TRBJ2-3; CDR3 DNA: TGTGCCAGCAGCCTGCCTTCTACCCCTATTAACAGCGAAGTAACAGATACGCAGTATTTT; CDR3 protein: CASSLPSTPINSEVTDTQYF
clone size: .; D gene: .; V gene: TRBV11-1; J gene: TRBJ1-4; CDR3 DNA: TGTGCCAGCGGCAGGACAGCAACTAATGAAAAACTGTTTTTT; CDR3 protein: CASGRTATNEKLFF
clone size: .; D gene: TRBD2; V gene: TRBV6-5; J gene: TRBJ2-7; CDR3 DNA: TGTGCCAGCAGAGGTAGCGGGAGCTCCTACGAGCAGTACTTC; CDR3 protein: CASRGSGSSYEQYF
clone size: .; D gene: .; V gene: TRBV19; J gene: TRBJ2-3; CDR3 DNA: TGTGCCAGTAGTATAGGAGGGGTTGCAACAGATACGCAGTATTTT; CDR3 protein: CASSIGGVATDTQYF
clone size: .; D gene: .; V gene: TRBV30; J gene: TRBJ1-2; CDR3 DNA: TGTGCCTGGAGGGCGGGACGGCTCCTCTATGGCTACACCTTC; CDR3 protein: CAWRAGRLLYGYTF